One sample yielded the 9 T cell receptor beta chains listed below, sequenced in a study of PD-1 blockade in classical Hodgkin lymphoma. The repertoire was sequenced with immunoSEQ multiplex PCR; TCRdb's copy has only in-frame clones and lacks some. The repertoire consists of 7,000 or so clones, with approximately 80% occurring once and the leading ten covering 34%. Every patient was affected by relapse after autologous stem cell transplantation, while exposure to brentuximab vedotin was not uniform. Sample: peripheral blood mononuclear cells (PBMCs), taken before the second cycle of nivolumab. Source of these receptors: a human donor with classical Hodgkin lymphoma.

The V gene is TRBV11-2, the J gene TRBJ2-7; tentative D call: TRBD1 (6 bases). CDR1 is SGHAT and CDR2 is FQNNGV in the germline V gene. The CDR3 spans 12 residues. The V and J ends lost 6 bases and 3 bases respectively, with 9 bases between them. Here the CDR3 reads CASRTQGYEQYF. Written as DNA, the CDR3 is TGTGCCAGCAGGACACAGGGCTACGAGCAGTACTTC.

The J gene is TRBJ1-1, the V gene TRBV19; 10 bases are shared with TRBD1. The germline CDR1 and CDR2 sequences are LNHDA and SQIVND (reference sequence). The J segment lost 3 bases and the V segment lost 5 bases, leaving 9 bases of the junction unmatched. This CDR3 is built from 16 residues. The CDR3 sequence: CASSLLPGQGYTEAFF. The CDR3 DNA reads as TGTGCCAGTAGTCTACTACCGGGACAGGGGTACACTGAAGCTTTCTTT. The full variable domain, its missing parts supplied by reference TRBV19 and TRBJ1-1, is DGGITQSPKYLFRKEGQNVTLSCEQNLNHDAMYWYRQDPGQGLRLIYYSQIVNDFQKGDIAEGYSVSREKKESFPLTVTSAQKNPTAFYLCASSLLPGQGYTEAFFGQGTRLTVV.

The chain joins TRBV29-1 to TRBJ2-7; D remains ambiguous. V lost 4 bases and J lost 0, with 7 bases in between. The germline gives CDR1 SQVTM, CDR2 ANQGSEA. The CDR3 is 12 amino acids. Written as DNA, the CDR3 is TGCAGCGTTGTTACGGTCTCCTACGAGCAGTACTTC. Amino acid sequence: CSVVTVSYEQYF.

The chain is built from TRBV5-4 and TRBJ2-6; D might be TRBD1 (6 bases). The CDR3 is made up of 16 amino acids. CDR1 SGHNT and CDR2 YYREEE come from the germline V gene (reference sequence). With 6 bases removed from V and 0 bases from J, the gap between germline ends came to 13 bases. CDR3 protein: CASKPDSFSGANVLTF. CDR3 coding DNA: TGTGCCAGCAAACCGGACAGCTTCTCTGGGGCCAACGTCCTGACTTTC.

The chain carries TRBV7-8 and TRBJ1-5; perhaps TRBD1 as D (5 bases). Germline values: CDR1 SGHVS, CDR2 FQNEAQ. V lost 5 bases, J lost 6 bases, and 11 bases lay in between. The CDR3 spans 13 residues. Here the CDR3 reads CASSAGGTQPQHF. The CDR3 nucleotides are TGTGCCAGCAGCGCCGGGGGGACTCAGCCCCAGCATTTT.

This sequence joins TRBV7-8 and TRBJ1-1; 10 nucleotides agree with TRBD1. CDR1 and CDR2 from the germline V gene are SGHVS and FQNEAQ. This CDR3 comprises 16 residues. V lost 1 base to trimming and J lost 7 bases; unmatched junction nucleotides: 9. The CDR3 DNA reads TGTGCCAGCAGCTTAGGTACCGAGGACAGGGGGGATGAAGCTTTCTTT. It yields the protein CASSLGTEDRGDEAFF.

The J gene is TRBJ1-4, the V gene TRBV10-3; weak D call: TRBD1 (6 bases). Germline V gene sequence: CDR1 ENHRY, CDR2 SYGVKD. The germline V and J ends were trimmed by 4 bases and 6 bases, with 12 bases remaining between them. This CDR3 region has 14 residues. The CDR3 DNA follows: TGTGCCATCAGTGGGGGCCCAGGGGATGAAAAACTGTTTTTT. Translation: CAISGGPGDEKLFF.

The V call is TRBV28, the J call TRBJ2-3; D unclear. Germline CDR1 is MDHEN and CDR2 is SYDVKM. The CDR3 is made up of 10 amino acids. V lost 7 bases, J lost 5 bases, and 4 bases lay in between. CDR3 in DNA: TGTGCCAGCAAGGGAGATACGCAGTATTTT. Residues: CASKGDTQYF.

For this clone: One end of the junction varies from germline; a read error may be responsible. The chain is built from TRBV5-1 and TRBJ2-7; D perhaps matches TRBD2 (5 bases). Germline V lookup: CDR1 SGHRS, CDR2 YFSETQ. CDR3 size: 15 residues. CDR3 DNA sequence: TGCGCCAGCAGTTTGGCGGTCGCGGGTTACAACGAGCAGTACTTC. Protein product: CASSLAVAGYNEQYF. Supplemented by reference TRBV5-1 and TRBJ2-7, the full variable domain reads KAGVTQTPRYLIKTRGQQVTLSCSPISGHRSVSWYQQTPGQGLQFLFEYFSETQRNKGNFPGRFSGRQFSNSRSEMNVSTLELGDSALYLCASSLAVAGYNEQYFGPGTRLTVT.